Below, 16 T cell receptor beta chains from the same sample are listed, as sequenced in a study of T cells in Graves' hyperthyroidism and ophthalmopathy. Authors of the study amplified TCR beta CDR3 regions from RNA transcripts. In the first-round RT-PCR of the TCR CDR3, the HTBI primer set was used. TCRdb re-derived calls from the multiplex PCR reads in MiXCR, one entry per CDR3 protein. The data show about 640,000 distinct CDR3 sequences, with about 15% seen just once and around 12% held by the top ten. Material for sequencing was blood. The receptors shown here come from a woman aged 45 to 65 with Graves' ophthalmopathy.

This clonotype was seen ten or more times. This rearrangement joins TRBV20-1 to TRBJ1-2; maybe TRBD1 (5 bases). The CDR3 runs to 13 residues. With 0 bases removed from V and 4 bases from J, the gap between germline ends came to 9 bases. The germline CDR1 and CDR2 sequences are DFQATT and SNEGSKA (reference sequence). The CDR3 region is CSAREGGIYGYTF. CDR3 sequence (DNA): TGCAGTGCTAGAGAGGGGGGGATCTATGGCTACACCTTC.

The CDR3 protein is CATSPYFGISNQPQHF. CDR3 sequence (DNA): TGTGCCACTTCGCCTTACTTCGGAATTAGCAATCAGCCCCAGCATTTT. V usage is TRBV6-2 or TRBV6-3 and J usage is TRBJ1-5; the D is unclear. Trimming took 10 bases from V and 0 from J, leaving 19 bases between them. The CDR3 spans 16 residues. Germline loops: CDR1 MNHEY, CDR2 SVGEGT.

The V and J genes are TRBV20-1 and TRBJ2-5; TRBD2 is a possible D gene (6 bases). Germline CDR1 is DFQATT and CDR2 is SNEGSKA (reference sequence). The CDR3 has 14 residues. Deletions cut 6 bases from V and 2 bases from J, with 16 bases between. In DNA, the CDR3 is TGCAGTGCCCCAGCACTAGCTCGTCAAGAGACCCAGTACTTC. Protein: CSAPALARQETQYF.

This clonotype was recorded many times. The CDR3, as DNA: TGTGCCAGCAGTCGGGGGGGCCTTGCTAGCACAGATACGCAGTATTTT. Amino acids: CASSRGGLASTDTQYF. The V and J genes are TRBV5-8 and TRBJ2-3; TRBD2 matches 8 bases. Looked up from germline, CDR1 is SGHTS and CDR2 is YDEGEE. This CDR3 contains 16 residues. The J segment lost 0 bases and the V segment lost 5 bases, leaving 8 bases of the junction unmatched.

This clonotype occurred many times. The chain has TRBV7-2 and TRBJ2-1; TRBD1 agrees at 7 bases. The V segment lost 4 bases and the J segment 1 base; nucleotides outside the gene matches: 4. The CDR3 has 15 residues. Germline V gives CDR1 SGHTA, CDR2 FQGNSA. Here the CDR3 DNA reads TGTGCCAGCAGCTCACAGGGGAGTTCCTACAATGAGCAGTTCTTC. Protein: CASSSQGSSYNEQFF.

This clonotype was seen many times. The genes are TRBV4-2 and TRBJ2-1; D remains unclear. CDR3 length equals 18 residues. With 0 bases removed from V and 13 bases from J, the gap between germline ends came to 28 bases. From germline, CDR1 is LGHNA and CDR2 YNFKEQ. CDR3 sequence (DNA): TGTGCCAGCAGCCAAGACGGTTGGTCGGGCTCCACTGTTAACAATCAGTTCTTC. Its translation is CASSQDGWSGSTVNNQFF.

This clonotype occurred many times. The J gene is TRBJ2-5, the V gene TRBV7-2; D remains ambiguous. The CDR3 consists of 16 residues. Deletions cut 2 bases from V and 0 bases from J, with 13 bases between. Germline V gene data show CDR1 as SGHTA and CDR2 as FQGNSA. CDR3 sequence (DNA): TGTGCCAGCAGCTTAAGTTCCGCTCTAGACCAAGAGACCCAGTACTTC. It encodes CASSLSSALDQETQYF.

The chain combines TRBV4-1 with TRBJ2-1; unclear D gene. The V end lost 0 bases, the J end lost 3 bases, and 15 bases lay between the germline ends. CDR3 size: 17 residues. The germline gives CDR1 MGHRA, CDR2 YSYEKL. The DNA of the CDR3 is TGCGCCAGCAGCCAAGATCTGAGGCTTCCGGGCTACAATGAGCAGTTCTTC. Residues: CASSQDLRLPGYNEQFF.

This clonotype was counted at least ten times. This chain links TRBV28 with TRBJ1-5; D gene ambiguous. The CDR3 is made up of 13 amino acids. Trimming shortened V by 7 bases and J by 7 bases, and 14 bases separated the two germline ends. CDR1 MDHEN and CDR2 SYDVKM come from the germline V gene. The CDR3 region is CASTPIVGQPQHF. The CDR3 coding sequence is TGTGCCAGCACCCCGATAGTGGGGCAGCCCCAGCATTTT.

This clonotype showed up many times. The CDR3 DNA sequence: TGTGCCAGCAGATCCTCTCCTGGGGCAGGACCTAACTATGGCTACACCTTC. This sequence encodes CASRSSPGAGPNYGYTF. This chain connects TRBV28 to TRBJ1-2, with D maybe TRBD1 (5 bases). The CDR3 spans 17 residues. The germline V and J ends were trimmed by 6 bases and 0 bases, with 20 bases remaining between them. Germline lookup yields CDR1 MDHEN and CDR2 SYDVKM.

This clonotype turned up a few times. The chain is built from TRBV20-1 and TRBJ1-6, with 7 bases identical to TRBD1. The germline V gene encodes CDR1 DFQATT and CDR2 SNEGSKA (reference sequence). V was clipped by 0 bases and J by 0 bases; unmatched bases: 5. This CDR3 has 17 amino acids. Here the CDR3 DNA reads TGCAGTGCTAGAGAAGAGGACAGGAGCTCCTATAATTCACCCCTCCACTTT. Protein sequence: CSAREEDRSSYNSPLHF.

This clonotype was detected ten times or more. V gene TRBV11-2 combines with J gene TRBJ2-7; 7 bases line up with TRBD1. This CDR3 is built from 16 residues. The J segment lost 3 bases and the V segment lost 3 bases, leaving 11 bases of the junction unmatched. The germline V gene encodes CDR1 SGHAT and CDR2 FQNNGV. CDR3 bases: TGTGCCAGCAGCTTCCCCGCCGGGACAGACAACTACGAGCAGTACTTC. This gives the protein CASSFPAGTDNYEQYF.

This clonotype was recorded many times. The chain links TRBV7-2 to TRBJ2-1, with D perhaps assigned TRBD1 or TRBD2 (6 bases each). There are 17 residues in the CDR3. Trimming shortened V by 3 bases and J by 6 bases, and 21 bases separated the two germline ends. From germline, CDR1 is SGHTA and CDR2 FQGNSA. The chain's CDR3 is CASSFPRGRFESNEQFF. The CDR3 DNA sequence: TGTGCCAGCAGCTTTCCGAGGGGGAGGTTTGAGTCCAATGAGCAGTTCTTC. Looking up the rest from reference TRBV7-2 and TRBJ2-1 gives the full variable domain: GAGVSQSPSNKVTEKGKDVELRCDPISGHTALYWYRQSLGQGLEFLIYFQGNSAPDKSGLPSDRFSAERTGGSVSTLTIQRTQQEDSAVYLCASSFPRGRFESNEQFFGPGTRLTVL.

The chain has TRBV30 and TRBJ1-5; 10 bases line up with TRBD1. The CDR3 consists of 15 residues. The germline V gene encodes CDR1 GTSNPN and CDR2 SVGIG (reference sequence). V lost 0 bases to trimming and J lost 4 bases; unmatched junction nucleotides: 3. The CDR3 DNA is TGTGCCTGGAGTGTGGGACAGGGGCGGAATCAGCCCCAGCATTTT. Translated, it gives CAWSVGQGRNQPQHF.

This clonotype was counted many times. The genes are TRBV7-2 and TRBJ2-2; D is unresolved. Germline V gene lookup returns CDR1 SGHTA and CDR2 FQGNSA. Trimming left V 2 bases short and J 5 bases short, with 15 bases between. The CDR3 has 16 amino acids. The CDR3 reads CASSLWVLKDTGELFF. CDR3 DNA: TGTGCCAGCAGCTTATGGGTCCTCAAGGATACCGGGGAGCTGTTTTTT.

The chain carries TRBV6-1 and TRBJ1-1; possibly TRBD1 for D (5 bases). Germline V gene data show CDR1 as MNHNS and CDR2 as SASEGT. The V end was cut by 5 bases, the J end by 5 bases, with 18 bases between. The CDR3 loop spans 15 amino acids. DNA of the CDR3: TGTGCCAGCAGTCCTTTGGACATAACGGTGACTGAAGCTTTCTTT. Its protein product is CASSPLDITVTEAFF.